This is a list of T cell receptor beta chains from one sample in a study of beta chain features in type 1 diabetes. TCRdb's copy holds only in-frame clones and misses some; the assay was immunoSEQ multiplex PCR. The profile covers around 140,000 clones, with about 9.1% appearing a single time and 0.55% to 0.75% taken by the ten largest. Sequenced: central memory CD4+ T cells from blood. These receptors came from a woman between 40 and 50 years old in good health. The CDR3 runs from the conserved cysteine through the conserved F or W. Each record gives: clone size, J gene, V gene, D gene, CDR3 protein, CDR3 DNA. The D gene is left open where the match is weak. Clone size is not always given. Where it is, it says once, few, many or a class for expanded clones.

>many|TRBJ1-5|TRBV7-8|TRBD1
CASSLGQGEGPQHF
TGTGCCAGCAGCTTGGGACAGGGCGAGGGGCCCCAGCATTTT
>many|TRBJ2-4|TRBV15|NA
CATSEQGSNIQYF
TGTGCCACCAGCGAGCAGGGATCGAACATTCAGTACTTC
>NA|TRBJ1-2|TRBV7-2|TRBD1
CASSLALPGGGGYTF
TGTGCCAGCAGCTTAGCGCTTCCAGGGGGCGGTGGCTACACCTTC
>few|TRBJ1-1|TRBV6-6|NA
CASSSGNLNTEAFF
TGTGCCAGCAGTTCAGGGAATCTGAACACTGAAGCTTTCTTT
>few|TRBJ1-6|TRBV2|NA
CASAGRDGGRNSPLHF
TGTGCCAGCGCAGGACGAGATGGGGGCCGTAATTCACCCCTCCACTTT
>NA|TRBJ2-3|TRBV2|TRBD2
CASSRGTSETDTQYF
TGTGCCAGCAGTCGCGGGACTAGCGAAACAGATACGCAGTATTTT
>NA|TRBJ2-7|TRBV10-3|NA
CASSPEPYEQYF
TGTGCCAGCAGCCCCGAGCCGTACGAGCAGTACTTC
>NA|TRBJ1-5|TRBV6-5|TRBD1
CASRPGGPSNQPQHF
TGTGCCAGCAGACCAGGGGGGCCGAGCAATCAGCCCCAGCATTTT
>few|TRBJ2-7|TRBV25-1|NA
CASSANSYEQYF
TGTGCCAGCAGTGCCAACAGCTACGAGCAGTACTTC
>few|TRBJ2-3|TRBV4-3|TRBD2
CASSPNPHTSGGAYTQYF
TGCGCCAGCAGCCCCAATCCACATACTAGCGGGGGTGCATATACGCAGTATTTT
>NA|TRBJ2-4|TRBV7-9|NA
CASSLGEAGALIQYF
TGTGCCAGCAGCTTAGGGGAGGCGGGGGCTTTGATTCAGTACTTC
>few|TRBJ1-2|TRBV7-6|NA
CASSFGFREYYTF
TGTGCCAGCAGCTTCGGGTTCCGCGAGTACTACACCTTC
>few|TRBJ2-1|TRBV6-6|NA
CASSSGDNEQFF
TGTGCCAGCAGTTCCGGGGACAATGAGCAGTTCTTC
>NA|TRBJ2-1|TRBV5-8|NA
CASSLRGMSYNEQFF
TGTGCCAGCAGCTTGAGGGGGATGTCCTACAATGAGCAGTTCTTC
>NA|TRBJ2-2|TRBV2|NA
CASSDGYGELFF
TGTGCCAGCAGTGACGGGTACGGGGAGCTGTTTTTT
>few|TRBJ1-2|TRBV5-4|NA
CASSLAGNSYTF
TGTGCCAGCAGCTTGGCCGGTAATAGCTACACCTTC
>NA|TRBJ2-1|TRBV5-1|TRBD2
CASRMTSGYNEQFF
TGCGCCAGCAGGATGACTAGCGGCTACAATGAGCAGTTCTTC
>few|TRBJ1-1|TRBV29-1|NA
CSVAGSTEAFF
TGCAGCGTTGCGGGATCCACTGAAGCTTTCTTT
>NA|TRBJ2-5|TRBV4-2|NA
CASSQVGRSETQYF
TGTGCCAGCAGCCAAGTTGGGAGATCAGAGACCCAGTACTTC
>NA|TRBJ2-5|TRBV18|TRBD2
CASSFKIAGGSSGTQYF
TGTGCCAGCTCATTCAAGATAGCGGGGGGGTCCTCCGGGACCCAGTACTTC
>few|TRBJ1-2|TRBV6-5|TRBD1
CASSYLDRGDGYTF
TGTGCCAGCAGTTACCTCGACAGGGGTGATGGCTACACCTTC
>NA|TRBJ1-1|TRBV18|TRBD1
CASSPRQLGQGNTEAFF
TGTGCCAGCTCACCGCGACAATTAGGACAGGGAAACACTGAAGCTTTCTTT
>few|TRBJ2-3|TRBV18|TRBD1
CASSLMTGGATDTQYF
TGTGCCAGCTCACTTATGACAGGGGGGGCGACAGATACGCAGTATTTT
>NA|TRBJ1-1|TRBV4-2|NA
CASSQEQGGTEAFF
TGTGCCAGCAGCCAAGAGCAGGGAGGGACTGAAGCTTTCTTT
>NA|TRBJ1-2|TRBV29-1|NA
CSVDSTNYGYTF
TGCAGCGTTGATTCTACTAACTATGGCTACACCTTC
>NA|TRBJ1-1|TRBV6-6|TRBD1
CASSYSTGGKTEAFF
TGTGCCAGCAGTTACTCGACAGGGGGGAAGACTGAAGCTTTCTTT
>few|TRBJ1-4|TRBV29-1|NA
CSANGVSGEKLFF
TGCAGCGCCAACGGGGTTTCGGGGGAAAAACTGTTTTTT
>many|TRBJ1-3|TRBV7-9|NA
CASSPPPRFGNTIYF
TGTGCCAGCAGCCCCCCCCCTCGGTTCGGAAACACCATATATTTT
>NA|TRBJ2-4|TRBV11-2|TRBD2
CASSRTSGGVVAKNIQYF
TGTGCCAGCAGCCGGACTAGCGGGGGGGTTGTGGCCAAAAACATTCAGTACTTC
>few|TRBJ2-1|TRBV11-2|TRBD2
CASSLGTGGYNEQFF
TGTGCCAGCAGCTTGGGAACGGGGGGATACAATGAGCAGTTCTTC
>NA|TRBJ2-5|TRBV6-1|TRBD2
CASSEQERGGETQYF
TGTGCCAGCAGTGAACAGGAGCGGGGGGGCGAGACCCAGTACTTC
>NA|TRBJ2-1|TRBV7-2|TRBD2
CASSSDGKRGGIEQFF
TGTGCCAGCAGTTCCGACGGGAAGCGGGGGGGCATCGAGCAGTTCTTC
>many|TRBJ2-1|TRBV10-3|NA
CAIRTNDEQFF
TGTGCCATCAGGACTAATGACGAGCAGTTCTTC
>NA|TRBJ2-7|TRBV5-5|TRBD2
CASSPGTSSASYEQYF
TGTGCCAGCAGCCCCGGGACTAGTTCGGCCTCCTACGAGCAGTACTTC
>NA|TRBJ2-1|TRBV6-5|TRBD2
CASSISGGLYNEQFF
TGTGCCAGCAGCATTAGCGGGGGGCTCTACAATGAGCAGTTCTTC
>few|TRBJ1-5|TRBV19|NA
CASSIAPSQPQHF
TGTGCCAGTAGTATAGCACCCAGTCAGCCCCAGCATTTT
>few|TRBJ2-7|TRBV15|NA
CATSRDPSYEQYF
TGTGCCACCAGCAGAGATCCGAGCTACGAGCAGTACTTC
>few|TRBJ2-5|TRBV9|NA
CASSVGEGGYQETQYF
TGTGCCAGCAGCGTTGGGGAGGGGGGGTACCAAGAGACCCAGTACTTC
>few|TRBJ2-5|TRBV6-1|NA
CASSFEGGPQETQYF
TGTGCCAGCAGTTTTGAGGGAGGTCCCCAAGAGACCCAGTACTTC
>NA|TRBJ2-1|TRBV11-1|TRBD2
CASSLVLAGYNEQFF
TGTGCCAGCAGCTTGGTTCTAGCGGGGTACAATGAGCAGTTCTTC
>few|TRBJ2-1|TRBV2|TRBD2
CASRQTGTRGGEQFF
TGTGCCAGCAGACAGACCGGGACTAGGGGGGGTGAGCAGTTCTTC
>few|TRBJ1-5|TRBV7-9|NA
CASSLEPRGAFSNQPQHF
TGTGCCAGCAGCTTAGAACCCCGCGGAGCCTTTAGCAATCAGCCCCAGCATTTT
>once|TRBJ1-4|TRBV28|TRBD1
CASRIPGQGREKLFF
TGTGCCAGCCGTATCCCCGGACAGGGCCGTGAAAAACTGTTTTTT
>NA|TRBJ2-5|TRBV7-9|NA
CASSFQGSQETQYF
TGTGCCAGCAGCTTTCAGGGATCCCAAGAGACCCAGTACTTC
>NA|TRBJ2-1|TRBV5-6|NA
CASSLGRGRGNEQFF
TGTGCCAGCAGCTTGGGCAGGGGCCGAGGTAATGAGCAGTTCTTC
>few|TRBJ2-3|TRBV20-1|TRBD2
CSAKRGDTQYF
TGCAGTGCTAAGCGGGGAGATACGCAGTATTTT
>NA|TRBJ2-7|TRBV27|NA
CASSSDRGTGRQYF
TGTGCCAGCAGTTCCGATAGGGGAACAGGCCGACAGTACTTC
>NA|TRBJ2-1|TRBV27|TRBD1
CASEVRRTGSTYNEQFF
TGTGCCAGCGAGGTCAGGCGGACAGGGAGCACCTACAATGAGCAGTTCTTC
>few|TRBJ2-5|TRBV5-4|TRBD2
CASSPSGGAGETQYF
TGTGCCAGCAGCCCTAGCGGGGGGGCGGGGGAGACCCAGTACTTC
>few|TRBJ2-7|TRBV28|TRBD1
CASRPTGGAKCEQYF
TGTGCCAGCAGACCGACAGGGGGCGCGAAGTGCGAGCAGTACTTC
>NA|TRBJ2-6|TRBV4-1|NA
CASSKQVTAGANVLTF
TGCGCCAGCAGCAAACAGGTTACCGCTGGGGCCAACGTCCTGACTTTC
>few|TRBJ2-3|TRBV19|NA
CASSWTEWDTDTQYF
TGTGCCAGTAGTTGGACAGAGTGGGACACAGATACGCAGTATTTT
>many|TRBJ2-5|TRBV23-1|TRBD2
CASSQSNGGDETQYF
TGCGCCAGCAGTCAATCTAACGGGGGGGACGAGACCCAGTACTTC
>few|TRBJ1-4|TRBV29-1|TRBD1
CSVEDRVTNEKLFF
TGCAGCGTTGAGGACAGGGTGACTAATGAAAAACTGTTTTTT
>few|TRBJ1-2|TRBV11-2|NA
CASSLESRGYGYTF
TGTGCCAGCAGCTTAGAGTCGCGGGGCTATGGCTACACCTTC
>NA|TRBJ2-3|TRBV5-3|NA
CARSHLSRGGHTDTQYF
TGTGCCAGAAGCCATTTATCCAGAGGGGGTCACACGGATACGCAGTATTTT
>NA|TRBJ2-1|TRBV2|TRBD2
CASSNMRGGGNEQFF
TGTGCCAGCAGTAACATGCGGGGGGGTGGCAATGAGCAGTTCTTC